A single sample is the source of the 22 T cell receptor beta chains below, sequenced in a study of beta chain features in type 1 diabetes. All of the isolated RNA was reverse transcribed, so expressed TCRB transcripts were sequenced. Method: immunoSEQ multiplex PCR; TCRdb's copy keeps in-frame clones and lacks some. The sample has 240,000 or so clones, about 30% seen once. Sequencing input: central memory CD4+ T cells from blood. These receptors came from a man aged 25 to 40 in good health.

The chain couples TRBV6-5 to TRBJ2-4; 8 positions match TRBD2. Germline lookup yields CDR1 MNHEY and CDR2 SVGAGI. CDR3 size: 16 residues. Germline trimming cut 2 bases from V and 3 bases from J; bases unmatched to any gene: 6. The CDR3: CASSYPGGGGKNIQYF. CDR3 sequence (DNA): TGTGCCAGCAGTTACCCCGGGGGGGGTGGCAAAAACATTCAGTACTTC.

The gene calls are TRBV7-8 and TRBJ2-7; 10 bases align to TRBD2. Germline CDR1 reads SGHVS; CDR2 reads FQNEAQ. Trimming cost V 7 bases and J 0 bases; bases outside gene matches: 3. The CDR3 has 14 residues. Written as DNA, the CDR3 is TGTGCCAGCACGAGGACTAGCGGCTCCTACGAGCAGTACTTC. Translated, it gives CASTRTSGSYEQYF.

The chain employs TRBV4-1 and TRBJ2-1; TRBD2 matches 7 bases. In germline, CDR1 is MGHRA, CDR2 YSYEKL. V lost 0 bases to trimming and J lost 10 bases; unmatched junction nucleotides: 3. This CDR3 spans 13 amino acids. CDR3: CASSQEAGREQFF. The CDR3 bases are TGCGCCAGCAGCCAAGAGGCCGGGAGGGAGCAGTTCTTC.

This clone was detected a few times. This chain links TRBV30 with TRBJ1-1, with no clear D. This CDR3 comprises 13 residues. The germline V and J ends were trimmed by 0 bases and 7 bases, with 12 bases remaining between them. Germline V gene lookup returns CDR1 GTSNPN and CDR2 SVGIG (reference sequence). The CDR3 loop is CAWSVGFAIEAFF. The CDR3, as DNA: TGTGCCTGGAGTGTAGGATTTGCTATTGAAGCTTTCTTT.

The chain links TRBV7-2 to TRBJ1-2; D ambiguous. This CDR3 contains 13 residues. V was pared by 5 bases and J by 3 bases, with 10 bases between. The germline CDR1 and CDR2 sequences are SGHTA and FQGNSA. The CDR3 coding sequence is TGTGCCAGCAGCCGCGACCCAGACTATGGCTACACCTTC. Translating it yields CASSRDPDYGYTF.

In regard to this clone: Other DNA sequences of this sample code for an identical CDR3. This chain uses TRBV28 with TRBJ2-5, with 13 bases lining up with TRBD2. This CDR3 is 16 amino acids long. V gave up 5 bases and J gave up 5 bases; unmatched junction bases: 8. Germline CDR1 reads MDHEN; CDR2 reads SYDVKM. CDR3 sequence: CASSLGLAGALETQYF. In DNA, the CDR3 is TGTGCCAGCAGTCTAGGACTAGCGGGAGCCTTGGAGACCCAGTACTTC.

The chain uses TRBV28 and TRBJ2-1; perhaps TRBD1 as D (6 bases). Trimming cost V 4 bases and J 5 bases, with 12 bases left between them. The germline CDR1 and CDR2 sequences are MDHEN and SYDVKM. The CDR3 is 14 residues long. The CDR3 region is CASSYRVYDNEQFF. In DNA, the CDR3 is TGTGCCAGCAGTTACAGGGTCTACGACAATGAGCAGTTCTTC.

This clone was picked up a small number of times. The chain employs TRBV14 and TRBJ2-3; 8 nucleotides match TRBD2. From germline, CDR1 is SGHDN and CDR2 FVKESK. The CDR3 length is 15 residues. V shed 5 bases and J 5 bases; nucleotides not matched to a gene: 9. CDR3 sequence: CASSTLAGRGDTQYF. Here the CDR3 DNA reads TGTGCCAGCAGCACCCTAGCGGGCCGTGGAGATACGCAGTATTTT.

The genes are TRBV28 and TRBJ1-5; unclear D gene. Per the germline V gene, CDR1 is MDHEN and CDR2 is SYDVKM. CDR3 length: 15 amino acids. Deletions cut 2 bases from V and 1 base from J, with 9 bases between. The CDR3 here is CASSLTAESNQPQHF. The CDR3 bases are TGTGCCAGCAGTTTAACAGCGGAAAGCAATCAGCCCCAGCATTTT.

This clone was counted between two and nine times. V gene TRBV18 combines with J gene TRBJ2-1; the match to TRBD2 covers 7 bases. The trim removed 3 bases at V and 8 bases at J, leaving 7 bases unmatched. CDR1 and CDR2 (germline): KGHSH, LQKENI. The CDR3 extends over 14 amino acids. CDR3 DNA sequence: TGTGCCAGCTCACCTCTAAGCGGGAACTATGAGCAGTTCTTC. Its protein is CASSPLSGNYEQFF.

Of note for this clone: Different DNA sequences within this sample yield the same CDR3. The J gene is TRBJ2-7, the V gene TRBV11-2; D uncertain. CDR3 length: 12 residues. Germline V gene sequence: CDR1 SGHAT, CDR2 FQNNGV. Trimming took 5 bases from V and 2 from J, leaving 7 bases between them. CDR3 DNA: TGTGCCAGCAGCCCCCGACCCTACGAGCAGTACTTC. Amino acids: CASSPRPYEQYF.

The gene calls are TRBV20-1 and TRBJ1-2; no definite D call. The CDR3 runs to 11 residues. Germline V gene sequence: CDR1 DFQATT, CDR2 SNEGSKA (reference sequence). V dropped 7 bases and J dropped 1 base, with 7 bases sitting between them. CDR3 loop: CSGALNYGYTF. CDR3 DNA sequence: TGCAGTGGGGCACTTAACTATGGCTACACCTTC.

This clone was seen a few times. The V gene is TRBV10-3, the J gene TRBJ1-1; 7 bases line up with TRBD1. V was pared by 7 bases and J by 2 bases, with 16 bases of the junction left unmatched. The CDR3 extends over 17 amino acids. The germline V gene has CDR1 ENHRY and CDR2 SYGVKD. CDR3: CAINSGGAGQINTEAFF. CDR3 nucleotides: TGTGCCATCAACTCGGGGGGAGCGGGACAGATCAACACTGAAGCTTTCTTT.

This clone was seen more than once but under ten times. CDR3 coding DNA: TGTGCCAGCAGCACCGGGGGGGCGGCGTCCTACAATGAGCAGTTCTTC. Translation gives CASSTGGAASYNEQFF. V gene TRBV11-2 combines with J gene TRBJ2-1, with 8 bases identical to TRBD2. With V trimmed by 5 bases and J by 1 base, 7 bases remained unmatched. Looked up from germline, CDR1 is SGHAT and CDR2 is FQNNGV. This CDR3 region has 16 residues.

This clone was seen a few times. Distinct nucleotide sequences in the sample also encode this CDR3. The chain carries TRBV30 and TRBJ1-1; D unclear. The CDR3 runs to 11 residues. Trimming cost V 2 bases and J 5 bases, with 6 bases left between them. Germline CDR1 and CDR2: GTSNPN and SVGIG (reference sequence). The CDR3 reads CAWSRGTEAFF. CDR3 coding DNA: TGTGCCTGGAGTAGAGGGACTGAAGCTTTCTTT. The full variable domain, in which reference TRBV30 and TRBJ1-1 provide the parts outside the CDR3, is SQTIHQWPATLVQPVGSPLSLECTVEGTSNPNLYWYRQAAGRGLQLLFYSVGIGQISSEVPQNLSASRPQDRQFILSSKKLLLSDSGFYLCAWSRGTEAFFGQGTRLTVV.

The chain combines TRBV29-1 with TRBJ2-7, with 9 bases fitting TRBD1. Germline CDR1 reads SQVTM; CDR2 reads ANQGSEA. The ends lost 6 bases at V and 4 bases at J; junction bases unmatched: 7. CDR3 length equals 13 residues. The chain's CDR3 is CSVLPGQGYEQYF. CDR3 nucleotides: TGCAGCGTCCTTCCGGGACAGGGTTACGAGCAGTACTTC.

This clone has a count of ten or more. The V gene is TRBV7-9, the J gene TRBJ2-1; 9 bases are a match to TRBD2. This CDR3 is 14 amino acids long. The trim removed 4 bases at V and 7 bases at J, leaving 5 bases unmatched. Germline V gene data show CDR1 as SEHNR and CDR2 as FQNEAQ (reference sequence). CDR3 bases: TGTGCCAGCAGCTCTAGCGGGAAATCGAATGAGCAGTTCTTC. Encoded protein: CASSSSGKSNEQFF.

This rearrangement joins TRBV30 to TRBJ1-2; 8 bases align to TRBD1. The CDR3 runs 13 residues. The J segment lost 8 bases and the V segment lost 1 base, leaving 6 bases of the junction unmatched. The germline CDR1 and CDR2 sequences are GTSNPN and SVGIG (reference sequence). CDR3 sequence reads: CAWSGGQGRGYTF. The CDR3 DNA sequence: TGTGCCTGGAGTGGAGGACAGGGAAGGGGCTACACCTTC. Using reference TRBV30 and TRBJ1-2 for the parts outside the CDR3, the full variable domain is SQTIHQWPATLVQPVGSPLSLECTVEGTSNPNLYWYRQAAGRGLQLLFYSVGIGQISSEVPQNLSASRPQDRQFILSSKKLLLSDSGFYLCAWSGGQGRGYTFGSGTRLTVV.

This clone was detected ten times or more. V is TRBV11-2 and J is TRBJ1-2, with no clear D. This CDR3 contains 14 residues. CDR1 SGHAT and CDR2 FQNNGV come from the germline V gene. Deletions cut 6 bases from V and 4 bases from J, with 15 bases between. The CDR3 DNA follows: TGTGCCAGCAGTCTCGAGCCGTCCGGCTATGGCTACACCTTC. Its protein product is CASSLEPSGYGYTF.

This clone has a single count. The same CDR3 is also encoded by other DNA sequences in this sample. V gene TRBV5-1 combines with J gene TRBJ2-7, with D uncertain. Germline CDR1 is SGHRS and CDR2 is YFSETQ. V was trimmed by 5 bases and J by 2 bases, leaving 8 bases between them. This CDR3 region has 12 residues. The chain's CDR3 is CASREGAYEQYF. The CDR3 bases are TGCGCCAGCAGGGAAGGAGCCTACGAGCAGTACTTC.

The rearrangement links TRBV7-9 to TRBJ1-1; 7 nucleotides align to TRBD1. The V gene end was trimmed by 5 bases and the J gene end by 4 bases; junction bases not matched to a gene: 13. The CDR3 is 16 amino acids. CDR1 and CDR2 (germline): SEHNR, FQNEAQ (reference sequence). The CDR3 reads CASSRDTFNRGTEAFF. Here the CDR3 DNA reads TGTGCCAGCAGCCGTGACACCTTCAACAGGGGCACTGAAGCTTTCTTT.

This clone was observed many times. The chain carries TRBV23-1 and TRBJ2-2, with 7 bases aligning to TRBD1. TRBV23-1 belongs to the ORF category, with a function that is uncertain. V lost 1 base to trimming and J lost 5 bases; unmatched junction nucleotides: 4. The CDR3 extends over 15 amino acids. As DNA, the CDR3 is TGCGCCAGCAGTCAATGCAGGGGGAGAACCGGGGAGCTGTTTTTT. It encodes CASSQCRGRTGELFF.